This T cell receptor beta chain originates from a study of T cell repertoires in cytomegalovirus infection. Whole-study context: Public TCR beta signature analysis indicated the presence of both CMV infection and matching HLA type. Study-wide findings and caveats: Carriers of CMV plus the relevant HLA were identified by cumulative public TCR beta family frequency. CMV-specific TCR beta clonotypes restricted by HLA-C dominated the ex vivo response.

This clonotype came up many times. The antigen is unknown. CDR1 is SEHNR and CDR2 is FQNEAQ in the germline V gene (reference sequence). V shed 7 bases and J shed 8 bases, with 8 bases lying between them. The CDR3 length is 11 residues. Using its own MiXCR run on the reads, TCRdb lists one record per CDR3 protein. This sample carries 600,000 to 800,000 distinct CDR3 sequences, approximately 24% of them seen once, and the ten largest clones take around 8%. The chain carries TRBV7-9 and TRBJ2-2, with a weak D call TRBD2 (5 bases). The sample taken for sequencing was CD8+ T cells from PBMCs. The sequence was collected from a human donor in good health (CMV status not recorded). Some clones in this sample may be carry-over from other donors' samples. The CDR3 DNA is TGTGCCAGCACCGAGGGTGGGGAGCTGTTTTTT. Residues: CASTEGGELFF.